This TCR beta chain was captured in a study of blood T cell repertoires in COVID-19. Study-level background: Material from acute and convalescent COVID-19 was sourced from the United States, Italy and Spain. In each case, the material was cDNA or gDNA derived from T cells, B-cell-depleted T cells, or PBMCs.

Per the original methods: It was from reference gene primer amplification that nucleated cell counts were estimated. Measured with immunoSEQ multiplex PCR; TCRdb has only the in-frame clones, and not every one. The DNA was the basis for D and trimming; V, J and clone size are from that table. The sample carries 55,000 to 95,000 clones, about four fifths recorded once. V lost 1 base, J lost 5 bases, and 2 bases stayed unmatched. CDR3 length equals 14 residues. From germline, CDR1 is MDHEN and CDR2 SYDVKM. In its sample, this clone was seen a few times. V and J are TRBV28 and TRBJ2-3; TRBD1 aligns across 8 bases. The receptor was isolated from a woman aged 65 to 85 with acute or convalescent COVID-19. The source material was peripheral blood. The CDR3 is CASSLSGGIDTQYF. The CDR3 region has the DNA TGTGCCAGCAGTTTATCAGGGGGCATAGATACGCAGTATTTT.